This is a list of T cell receptor beta chains from one sample in a study of blood T cell repertoires in COVID-19. Only in-frame clones appear in the TCRdb table, and some are missing; sequencing was by immunoSEQ multiplex PCR. In the table there are a few hundred thousand clones, roughly nine tenths of which are singletons. The sequencing sample was made of peripheral blood. These receptors were collected from a woman in her forties who had recovered from COVID-19. Both conserved end residues are part of each CDR3. The order of the fields is clone size, D gene, V gene, J gene, CDR3 DNA, CDR3 protein. The D gene is left open where the match is weak. The size of a clone is reported for some rows only, either as once, few or many, or as a class for expanded clones.

clone_size: NA; d_call: NA; v_call: TRBV5-1; j_call: TRBJ1-1; cdr3_nt: TGCGCCAGCAGCCCACAAATATCGGGGAGGAACACTGAAGCTTTCTTT; cdr3_aa: CASSPQISGRNTEAFF
clone_size: NA; d_call: NA; v_call: TRBV10-3; j_call: TRBJ1-2; cdr3_nt: TGTGCCATCAGTGAACAGGCTTCAGGCTACACCTTC; cdr3_aa: CAISEQASGYTF
clone_size: NA; d_call: TRBD2; v_call: TRBV7-2; j_call: TRBJ2-5; cdr3_nt: TGTGCCAGCAGCTGGGGACTAGCGGGCGCTGAGACCCAGTACTTC; cdr3_aa: CASSWGLAGAETQYF
clone_size: NA; d_call: TRBD1; v_call: TRBV7-8; j_call: TRBJ1-2; cdr3_nt: TGTGCCAGCAGCTCAGGGGGCTCTCATGGCTACACCTTC; cdr3_aa: CASSSGGSHGYTF
clone_size: NA; d_call: NA; v_call: TRBV7-2; j_call: TRBJ1-2; cdr3_nt: TGTGCCAGCAGCTTAGTTGGCAGTAACTATGGCTACACCTTC; cdr3_aa: CASSLVGSNYGYTF
clone_size: NA; d_call: TRBD2; v_call: TRBV4-1; j_call: TRBJ2-1; cdr3_nt: TGCGCCAGCAGCCCGGGACTAGCGGGGGCCCTGAGGAATGAGCAGTTCTTC; cdr3_aa: CASSPGLAGALRNEQFF
clone_size: once; d_call: NA; v_call: TRBV3-1/TRBV3-2; j_call: TRBJ2-3; cdr3_nt: TGTGCCAGCAGCCAAGATTGGTGGGCTATGGCAGATACGCAGTATTTT; cdr3_aa: CASSQDWWAMADTQYF
clone_size: once; d_call: TRBD2; v_call: TRBV19; j_call: TRBJ2-2; cdr3_nt: TGTGCCAGTAGTCCGTCCGGGGGGGCCGGGGAGCTGTTTTTT; cdr3_aa: CASSPSGGAGELFF
clone_size: NA; d_call: TRBD1; v_call: TRBV2; j_call: TRBJ2-3; cdr3_nt: TGTGCCAGCGAAAGGAGAACAGGGGGCACAGATACGCAGTATTTT; cdr3_aa: CASERRTGGTDTQYF
clone_size: NA; d_call: NA; v_call: TRBV18; j_call: TRBJ2-1; cdr3_nt: TGTGCCAGCTCACCAGCGGGCGGGTACAATGAGCAGTTCTTC; cdr3_aa: CASSPAGGYNEQFF
clone_size: NA; d_call: NA; v_call: TRBV20-1; j_call: TRBJ1-5; cdr3_nt: TGCAGTGCTAGTAGAGGAGATCAGCCCCAGCATTTT; cdr3_aa: CSASRGDQPQHF
clone_size: NA; d_call: TRBD1; v_call: TRBV5-1; j_call: TRBJ1-4; cdr3_nt: TGCGCCAGCAGCTTGGAAACAGGGGGTCGGGAAAAACTGTTTTTT; cdr3_aa: CASSLETGGREKLFF
clone_size: NA; d_call: TRBD1; v_call: TRBV4-2; j_call: TRBJ2-7; cdr3_nt: TGTGCCAGCAGCCAAGATGGGGGACAGGGATTTTACGAGCAGTACTTC; cdr3_aa: CASSQDGGQGFYEQYF
clone_size: NA; d_call: TRBD2; v_call: TRBV7-9; j_call: TRBJ2-1; cdr3_nt: TGTGCCAGCAGCACCTCGCCGCTAGCGGGATACAATGAGCAGTTCTTC; cdr3_aa: CASSTSPLAGYNEQFF
clone_size: NA; d_call: NA; v_call: TRBV5-6; j_call: TRBJ1-1; cdr3_nt: TGTGCCAGCAGCTTGATATCCAGGCCGAACACTGAAGCTTTCTTT; cdr3_aa: CASSLISRPNTEAFF
clone_size: NA; d_call: TRBD1; v_call: TRBV5-6; j_call: TRBJ1-2; cdr3_nt: TGTGCCAGCAGCTTCGACAGGGGGCTCACCTTC; cdr3_aa: CASSFDRGLTF
clone_size: NA; d_call: NA; v_call: TRBV2; j_call: TRBJ2-3; cdr3_nt: TGTGCCAGCGGGCTCACAGATACGCAGTATTTT; cdr3_aa: CASGLTDTQYF
clone_size: NA; d_call: TRBD1; v_call: TRBV27; j_call: TRBJ1-2; cdr3_nt: TGTGCCAGCGCGGCTCCCGGGACAGGAGGAGTCTACACCTTC; cdr3_aa: CASAAPGTGGVYTF
clone_size: NA; d_call: NA; v_call: TRBV6-5; j_call: TRBJ1-4; cdr3_nt: TGTGCCAGCAGTTACACTGGAGCAACTAATGAAAAACTGTTTTTT; cdr3_aa: CASSYTGATNEKLFF
clone_size: NA; d_call: TRBD1; v_call: TRBV5-1; j_call: TRBJ1-1; cdr3_nt: TGCGCCAGCAGCTTGAGGACAGGGGGAGAAGCTTTCTTT; cdr3_aa: CASSLRTGGEAFF
clone_size: NA; d_call: NA; v_call: TRBV7-9; j_call: TRBJ2-7; cdr3_nt: TGTGCCAGCAGCCCCCGCCCGGTCGGAGGAGAGCAGTACTTC; cdr3_aa: CASSPRPVGGEQYF
clone_size: NA; d_call: NA; v_call: TRBV20-1; j_call: TRBJ2-3; cdr3_nt: TGCAGTGCTAGTACGGTCAGCACAGATACGCAGTATTTT; cdr3_aa: CSASTVSTDTQYF